This T cell receptor beta chain appears in the sequencing data of a study of cytomegalovirus exposure and HLA in healthy donors. Study results and caveats: It was 164 TCR beta chains that were listed as cytomegalovirus-associated. A few chains linked to CMV were shown in vitro to be specific for CMV antigens. Clusters of TCRs from the first cohort tended to co-occur in the 120 or so validation repertoires (as a later analysis found).

Note on this clone: Its specificity is not known.

Clones were read by immunoSEQ multiplex PCR, and TCRdb kept only the in-frame ones, dropping some. The data show about 130,000 clones, roughly 89% seen once. The CDR3 consists of 14 residues. In germline, CDR1 is SQVTM, CDR2 ANQGSEA. J was trimmed by 1 base and V by 4 bases; bases with no gene match: 6. The receptor was derived from a woman aged 18-29 years in good health and CMV-seronegative. This sequence joins TRBV29-1 and TRBJ2-7, with 8 positions matching TRBD1. The material sequenced was PBMCs. The CDR3 reads CSVALDRASYEQYF. In DNA, the CDR3 is TGCAGCGTTGCCTTGGACAGGGCTTCCTACGAGCAGTACTTC.